These 8 T cell receptor beta chains share one sample of origin, sequenced in a study of blood T cell repertoires in COVID-19. The method was immunoSEQ multiplex PCR; TCRdb's version includes in-frame clones alone and lacks a portion of them. This sample carries 95,000 to 100,000 clones, roughly nine tenths of them seen once, and the ten largest clones take roughly 17%. Sequencing was carried out using peripheral blood. These receptors were collected from a man aged 45-65 years with acute or convalescent COVID-19.

V usage is TRBV27 and J usage is TRBJ2-2, with D tentatively TRBD1 (6 bases). The V gene's germline CDR1 is MNHEY and CDR2 SMNVEV (reference sequence). This CDR3 region has 16 residues. The V and J ends lost 5 bases and 3 bases respectively, with 16 bases between them. CDR3 DNA: TGTGCCAGCAGTCAGGGGAGATTGGGGGACACCGGGGAGCTGTTTTTT. Translating gives CASSQGRLGDTGELFF.

This clone occurred once. The V gene is TRBV2, the J gene TRBJ2-5, with TRBD1 matching over 10 bases. The V gene's germline CDR1 is SNHLY and CDR2 FYNNEI. Losses at the gene ends were 6 bases for V and 4 bases for J; bases not matched to a gene: 8. The CDR3 is 15 amino acids. The DNA of the CDR3 is TGTGCCAGCAGGGGTTTGACAGGGGGCGTAGAGACCCAGTACTTC. Amino acid sequence: CASRGLTGGVETQYF.

The chain carries TRBV7-9 and TRBJ1-6; a weak D match, TRBD1 (6 bases). This CDR3 contains 15 residues. From germline, CDR1 is SEHNR and CDR2 FQNEAQ (reference sequence). Trimming took off 8 bases at V and 8 bases at J, with 19 bases between the two ends. CDR3 amino acids: CASGQPGARDSPLHF. DNA for the CDR3: TGTGCCAGCGGACAGCCAGGGGCACGAGATTCACCCCTCCACTTT.

This chain connects TRBV2 to TRBJ1-2; 7 bases match TRBD1. Trimming cost V 8 bases and J 0 bases; bases outside gene matches: 3. The CDR3 length is 13 residues. Germline CDR1 is SNHLY and CDR2 is FYNNEI. CDR3 loop: CASLGTANYGYTF. The CDR3 nucleotides are TGTGCCAGCCTAGGGACAGCTAACTATGGCTACACCTTC.

DNA for the CDR3: TGTGCCAGCAGTAGCGATCGGGGAAATAAACCCCAGCATTTT. Amino acid sequence: CASSSDRGNKPQHF. V usage is TRBV2 and J usage is TRBJ1-5; no firm D call. V lost 5 bases and J lost 10, with 18 bases in between. Germline CDR1 SNHLY, CDR2 FYNNEI. This CDR3 is built from 14 residues.

The gene calls are TRBV2 and TRBJ2-7, with 12 bases matching TRBD2. This CDR3 spans 15 amino acids. Germline V gene data show CDR1 as SNHLY and CDR2 as FYNNEI. V trimming: 4 bases; J trimming: 1 base; junction bases outside the gene matches: 2. The CDR3 loop is CASSGTSGASYEQYF. CDR3 nucleotides: TGTGCCAGCAGTGGGACTAGCGGGGCTTCCTACGAGCAGTACTTC.

The chain uses TRBV7-6 and TRBJ1-4; perhaps TRBD1 as D (5 bases). This CDR3 contains 15 residues. Per germline, CDR1 SGHVS and CDR2 FNYEAQ. V was clipped by 4 bases and J by 7 bases, with 16 bases between them. The CDR3 DNA follows: TGTGCCAGCAGCTCCCAGGGAAGGGGAAGTGAAAAACTGTTTTTT. Amino acids: CASSSQGRGSEKLFF.

The rearrangement links TRBV7-9 to TRBJ1-2; perhaps TRBD1 as D (5 bases). This CDR3 has 15 residues. Germline V gene sequence: CDR1 SEHNR, CDR2 FQNEAQ (reference sequence). V was pared by 5 bases and J by 8 bases, with 21 bases between. The CDR3 region is CASSSGSGMGHGYTF. CDR3 coding DNA: TGTGCCAGCAGCAGTGGATCAGGGATGGGTCACGGCTACACCTTC.